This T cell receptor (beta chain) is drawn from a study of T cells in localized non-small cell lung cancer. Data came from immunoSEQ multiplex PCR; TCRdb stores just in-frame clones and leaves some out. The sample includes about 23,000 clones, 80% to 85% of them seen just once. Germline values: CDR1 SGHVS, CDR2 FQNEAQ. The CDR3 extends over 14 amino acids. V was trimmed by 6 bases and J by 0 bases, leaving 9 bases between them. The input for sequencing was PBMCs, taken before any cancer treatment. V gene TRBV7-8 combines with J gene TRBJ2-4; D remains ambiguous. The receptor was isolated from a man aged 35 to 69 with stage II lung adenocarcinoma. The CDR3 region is CASRAGGAKNIQYF. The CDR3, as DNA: TGTGCCAGCAGAGCTGGCGGAGCCAAAAACATTCAGTACTTC.